The clone carrying this TCR beta chain showed up many times. Its antigen is not known. Trimming removed 1 base from V and 5 bases from J, with 11 bases in between. The CDR3 is made up of 15 amino acids. CDR1 is LGHNA and CDR2 is YSLEER in the germline V gene. The sample belongs to a study of T-cell reconstitution after alpha-beta-depleted transplantation in children. General study points: Newly made T cells mostly supplied T-cell counts and diversity one year after transplant. Day-60 TCRbeta diversity that was high in some patients was derived from surviving recipient T cells and thymic progenitors. There were reportedly several hundred expanded graft clones from which alpha-beta T cells came about two months after transplant.

Unique molecular identifiers were incorporated into the prepared TCRbeta library. TCRdb independently ran MiXCR on the PCR reads; one entry per CDR3 protein. The sample records nearly 250,000 distinct CDR3 sequences, around 8% being singletons. The sequence came from a male patient aged 10 to 17 who had a stem cell transplant for acute lymphoblastic leukemia, so the T cells may come from the graft donor. The source material was PBMCs, mostly from graft donor cells, sampled 180 days after TCRalphabeta/CD19-depleted stem cell transplant. The rearrangement uses TRBV4-3 and TRBJ2-2; D is tentatively TRBD1 or TRBD2 (6 bases each). This CDR3 reads CASSQAPGATGELFF. Here the CDR3 DNA reads TGCGCCAGCAGCCAAGCCCCGGGGGCTACCGGGGAGCTGTTTTTT.